This record covers a single T cell receptor (beta chain). This sample was taken from a study of blood T cells in healthy people across ages. With 0 bases removed from V and 6 bases from J, the gap between germline ends came to 5 bases. This CDR3 has 12 residues. Germline loops: CDR1 SGHRS, CDR2 YFSETQ. The use of a sample-barcoded 5' primer and a J-beta primer mix characterized a second PCR of roughly 6 to 11 cycles. TCRdb reprocessed the 5' RACE reads via MiXCR and lists one record per CDR3 protein. The table includes roughly 1.7 million distinct CDR3 sequences, roughly 30% detected once. Sample: blood. The chain has TRBV5-1 and TRBJ2-3; D is undetermined. The TCR was taken from a woman aged 30 to 39 in good health. The CDR3 loop is CASSLVMDTQYF. The CDR3 region has the DNA TGCGCCAGCAGCTTGGTAATGGATACGCAGTATTTT.